One sample yielded the 27 T cell receptor beta chains listed below, sequenced in a study of regulatory T cells in long-lasting Graves disease. Arm-PCR of CDR3 regions and iRepertoire HTBI primers were the basis on which TCR beta libraries were built. TCRdb reanalysed the multiplex PCR reads using MiXCR and keeps one entry per CDR3 protein. The sample has 500,000 to 800,000 distinct CDR3 sequences; 25% to 35% are singletons. As for time point: persistent/refractory GD, antithyroid drugs over 5 years with positive TRAb. With RNA extracted from PBMCs as input, the TCR library was made. This sample comprised peripheral blood mononuclear cells (PBMCs), obtained when the disease was refractory, from a patient treated with antithyroid drugs. Receptors were obtained from a female donor with Graves disease.

The chain uses TRBV7-2 and TRBJ1-2; TRBD1 agrees at 10 bases. This CDR3 contains 15 residues. Germline loops: CDR1 SGHTA, CDR2 FQGNSA. Trimming took 6 bases from V and 5 from J; bases not matched to a gene: 9. The CDR3 DNA reads TGTGCCAGCAGTCAACAGACAGGGGGCTTTTATGGCTACACCTTC. Translated: CASSQQTGGFYGYTF. Drawing the rest from reference TRBV7-2 and TRBJ1-2, the complete variable domain is GAGVSQSPSNKVTEKGKDVELRCDPISGHTALYWYRQSLGQGLEFLIYFQGNSAPDKSGLPSDRFSAERTGGSVSTLTIQRTQQEDSAVYLCASSQQTGGFYGYTFGSGTRLTVV.

V usage is TRBV10-1 and J usage is TRBJ2-5; D is unresolved. Between the trimmed V and J ends, which lost 5 bases and 4 bases, there was a span of 20 bases. The CDR3 is 16 residues long. Germline V CDR1 and CDR2: WNHNN, SYGVQD (reference sequence). CDR3 coding DNA: TGCGCCAGCAGTAGAGTCGGACGCACCAAGGCAGAGACCCAGTACTTC. This encodes CASSRVGRTKAETQYF.

The chain employs TRBV5-1 and TRBJ2-2; D uncertain. Deletions cut 0 bases from V and 3 bases from J, with 9 bases between. CDR3 length equals 15 residues. CDR1 is SGHRS and CDR2 is YFSETQ in the germline V gene. Here the CDR3 reads CASSLGARDTGELFF. The CDR3, as DNA: TGCGCCAGCAGCTTGGGGGCGAGAGACACCGGGGAGCTGTTTTTT.

This clonotype was detected ten times or more. The chain employs TRBV6-5 and TRBJ1-2; TRBD1 is a possible D gene (5 bases). The CDR3 extends over 15 amino acids. Per the germline V gene, CDR1 is MNHEY and CDR2 is SVGAGI. Trimming took 0 bases from V and 3 from J, leaving 11 bases between them. CDR3 sequence reads: CASSYSRQGYYGYTF. The CDR3 nucleotides read TGTGCCAGCAGTTACTCGCGGCAGGGCTACTATGGCTACACCTTC.

The chain employs TRBV4-1 and TRBJ2-2; weak D call: TRBD1 (5 bases). The CDR3 extends over 13 amino acids. Deletions cut 6 bases from V and 3 bases from J, with 8 bases between. Germline values: CDR1 MGHRA, CDR2 YSYEKL. The DNA of the CDR3 is TGCGCCAGCAGGGTCAGGGACACCGGGGAGCTGTTTTTT. Amino acid sequence: CASRVRDTGELFF.

This clonotype has ten or more counts. This chain links TRBV6-1 with TRBJ1-1, with D unclear. The CDR3 runs to 12 residues. Germline V CDR1 and CDR2: MNHNS, SASEGT. Trimming took 8 bases from V and 0 from J, leaving 7 bases between them. CDR3 amino acids: CASRRMNTEAFF. In DNA, the CDR3 is TGTGCCAGCCGCCGCATGAACACTGAAGCTTTCTTT.

This clonotype was picked up one time. At one end the junction does not follow the germline gene, possibly because of a read error. The rearrangement joins TRBV15 to TRBJ1-5, with a weak D call TRBD1 (6 bases). CDR1 and CDR2 from the germline V gene are LNHNV and YYDKDF (reference sequence). CDR3 length equals 16 residues. The CDR3 loop is CATSREMDRSKSAVYF. The CDR3 coding sequence is TGTGCCACCAGCAGAGAGATGGACAGATCTAAATCAGCCGTGTATTTT.

This clonotype was detected ten times or more. The chain couples TRBV2 to TRBJ2-4; 8 nucleotides agree with TRBD2. This CDR3 comprises 15 residues. Trimming at V came to 5 bases and at J to 0 bases, leaving 3 bases not matched to a gene. Germline V gives CDR1 SNHLY, CDR2 FYNNEI. This CDR3 reads CASSSGSRAKNIQYF. The CDR3 bases are TGTGCCAGCAGTAGCGGGAGCCGAGCCAAAAACATTCAGTACTTC.

The chain joins TRBV7-9 to TRBJ1-1; D unresolved. V lost 7 bases to trimming and J lost 3 bases, with 9 bases between them. Per the germline V gene, CDR1 is SEHNR and CDR2 is FQNEAQ (reference sequence). The CDR3 covers 12 residues. The chain's CDR3 is CASTLWYTEAFF. The CDR3, as DNA: TGTGCCAGCACCCTTTGGTACACTGAAGCTTTCTTT.

The chain has TRBV29-1 and TRBJ1-1, with D uncertain. Germline assignment: CDR1 SQVTM and CDR2 ANQGSEA. The V and J ends lost 3 bases and 6 bases respectively, with 14 bases between them. The CDR3 is made up of 13 amino acids. The CDR3 spells CSVDIAGYAEAFF. In DNA, the CDR3 is TGCAGCGTTGATATTGCGGGTTATGCTGAAGCTTTCTTT.

This clonotype has more than one count but fewer than ten. The V and J genes are TRBV15 and TRBJ1-6; weak D call: TRBD1 (6 bases). The ends were cut back, 2 bases at V and 9 bases at J, with 14 bases in the middle. The germline CDR1 and CDR2 sequences are LNHNV and YYDKDF (reference sequence). CDR3 length: 15 residues. The CDR3, as DNA: TGTGCCACCAGCAGAACTCAGGGGCTTGGTTCACCCCTCCACTTT. The encoded protein is CATSRTQGLGSPLHF.

This clonotype was detected only once. One base away lies a much larger clone, so this may be a sequencing read error. The chain links TRBV15 to TRBJ2-5; 9 bases align to TRBD2. CDR1 and CDR2 from the germline V gene are LNHNV and YYDKDF (reference sequence). The CDR3 sequence is 16 residues long. In DNA form, the CDR3 reads TGTGCCACCAGCAGAGTGGCGGGAGGGTTGGGAGAGACCCGGTACTTC. It codes for CATSRVAGGLGETRYF.

This chain links TRBV11-2 with TRBJ2-5; weak D call: TRBD2 (5 bases). This CDR3 comprises 15 residues. CDR1 and CDR2 (germline): SGHAT, FQNNGV. V gave up 2 bases and J gave up 4 bases, with 14 bases separating them. The CDR3 sequence: CASSLRASFPETQYF. CDR3 in DNA: TGTGCCAGCAGCTTACGAGCTAGCTTTCCAGAGACCCAGTACTTC.

This clonotype was observed a handful of times. The chain employs TRBV2 and TRBJ2-7; D is ambiguous. CDR1 and CDR2 from the germline V gene are SNHLY and FYNNEI. The CDR3 consists of 12 residues. The ends were cut back, 7 bases at V and 2 bases at J, with 9 bases in the middle. The CDR3 spells CASTPMTYEQYF. In DNA, the CDR3 is TGTGCCAGCACTCCAATGACCTACGAGCAGTACTTC.

This clonotype was observed a handful of times. The gene calls are TRBV6-1 and TRBJ1-2; D unresolved. This CDR3 has 14 amino acids. Trimming left V 2 bases short and J 0 bases short, with 7 bases between. Germline loops: CDR1 MNHNS, CDR2 SASEGT. CDR3 sequence (DNA): TGTGCCAGCAGTGAAAGGGCGACTAACTATGGCTACACCTTC. Encoded protein: CASSERATNYGYTF.

This sequence joins TRBV3-1 and TRBJ1-5, with a possible D match to TRBD1 (6 bases). Per the germline V gene, CDR1 is LGHDT and CDR2 is YNNKEL (reference sequence). CDR3 size: 15 residues. Between the trimmed V and J ends, which lost 4 bases and 7 bases, there was a span of 17 bases. The CDR3 DNA reads as TGTGCCAGCAGCCGAGGGAGTACAGGGTACCAGCCCCAGCATTTT. Translating gives CASSRGSTGYQPQHF.

This clonotype was found a few times. The V and J genes are TRBV20-1 and TRBJ1-1, with a tentative D call TRBD1 (5 bases). CDR1 and CDR2 from the germline V gene are DFQATT and SNEGSKA (reference sequence). Deletions cut 2 bases from V and 1 base from J, with 17 bases between. This CDR3 has 16 amino acids. Here the CDR3 reads CSARRFLGHSNTEAFF. In DNA, the CDR3 is TGCAGTGCTAGAAGGTTTCTCGGACACTCGAACACTGAAGCTTTCTTT.

The V and J genes are TRBV7-6 and TRBJ1-1; 7 bases align to TRBD1. V shed 5 bases and J 4 bases; nucleotides not matched to a gene: 10. CDR3 length: 15 residues. In germline, CDR1 is SGHVS, CDR2 FNYEAQ. CDR3 residues: CASSRQGGDSTEAFF. CDR3 coding DNA: TGTGCCAGCAGCCGACAAGGGGGCGACAGCACTGAAGCTTTCTTT.

This clonotype has more than one count but fewer than ten. The V call is TRBV6-1, the J call TRBJ2-3, with D perhaps matching TRBD2 (6 bases). This CDR3 is built from 15 residues. Trimming took off 5 bases at V and 6 bases at J, with 18 bases between the two ends. Germline CDR1 is MNHNS and CDR2 is SASEGT. The chain's CDR3 is CASSSSGTPRDTQYF. CDR3 in DNA: TGTGCCAGCAGTAGTTCAGGGACTCCAAGGGATACGCAGTATTTT.

This clonotype was seen only a few times. A much more abundant neighbour one base away suggests this may be a read error. The chain employs TRBV12-3 or TRBV12-4 and TRBJ1-5, with D unclear. Deletions cut 3 bases from V and 7 bases from J, with 4 bases between. The CDR3 sequence is 11 residues long. CDR3: CASSFQQPQHF. CDR3 nucleotides: TGTGCCAGCAGTTTTCAGCAGCCCCAGCATTTT.

Written as DNA, the CDR3 is TGTGCCAGCAGTTTATTAGGGGACAGAAAAGCTTTCTTT. Amino acids: CASSLLGDRKAFF. The V call is TRBV27, the J call TRBJ1-1; 7 bases agree with TRBD1. Germline assignment: CDR1 MNHEY and CDR2 SMNVEV (reference sequence). With V trimmed by 1 base and J by 9 bases, 5 bases remained unmatched. This CDR3 comprises 13 residues.

The rearrangement uses TRBV11-2 and TRBJ1-1; the D gene is possibly TRBD1 (5 bases). The CDR3 extends over 17 amino acids. The germline V gene has CDR1 SGHAT and CDR2 FQNNGV. V lost 5 bases to trimming and J lost 2 bases, with 21 bases between them. The CDR3 region is CASSRPTRQSVNTEAFF. The DNA for the CDR3 is TGTGCCAGCAGCAGACCAACCCGACAGTCGGTTAACACTGAAGCTTTCTTT.

The chain joins TRBV28 to TRBJ2-3; D gene uncertain. Germline values: CDR1 MDHEN, CDR2 SYDVKM. The CDR3 spans 14 residues. V was trimmed by 6 bases and J by 4 bases, leaving 14 bases between them. The CDR3 DNA reads as TGTGCCAGCAGCCCCCGGCGGCCCGCAGATACGCAGTATTTT. This sequence encodes CASSPRRPADTQYF.

This chain joins TRBV20-1 and TRBJ2-1, with 10 nucleotides matching TRBD2. The germline gives CDR1 DFQATT, CDR2 SNEGSKA (reference sequence). The CDR3 is 12 residues long. Unmatched junction bases numbered 2, after V lost 3 bases and J lost 9 bases. The CDR3 DNA reads as TGCAGTGCTAGGCTAGCGGGAGTTGAGCAGTTCTTC. Encoded protein: CSARLAGVEQFF.

In this sample, this clonotype turned up a few times. The rearrangement joins TRBV15 to TRBJ1-1, with TRBD1 matching over 9 bases. The CDR3 sequence is 15 residues long. CDR1 LNHNV and CDR2 YYDKDF come from the germline V gene (reference sequence). V shed 8 bases, J shed 5 bases, and the junction held 12 bases outside the gene matches. CDR3 protein: CATEGQGTWGTEAFF. As DNA, the CDR3 is TGTGCCACCGAGGGACAGGGAACATGGGGGACTGAAGCTTTCTTT.

This clonotype has just one count. J is TRBJ2-1 and V is TRBV7-9, with D perhaps matching TRBD1 or TRBD2 (6 bases each). The CDR3 totals 14 residues. Germline V CDR1 and CDR2: SEHNR, FQNEAQ (reference sequence). V lost 5 bases and J 8 bases, leaving 16 bases between the germline ends. CDR3 sequence: CASSLIGGGDEQFF. The CDR3 nucleotides are TGTGCCAGCAGCCTCATCGGGGGCGGGGATGAGCAGTTCTTC.

The rearrangement uses TRBV5-4 and TRBJ1-2; 10 nucleotides line up with TRBD1. The CDR3 is 17 amino acids. CDR1 is SGHNT, CDR2 YYREEE, per germline (reference sequence). With 4 bases clipped from V and 2 bases from J, the junction kept 11 bases outside the gene matches. CDR3 nucleotide sequence: TGTGCCAGCAGCGTCCCCGGGACAGGGGCCGGGAACTATGGCTACACCTTC. The encoded protein is CASSVPGTGAGNYGYTF.